What follows describes a single T cell receptor (beta chain). Its antigen remains unidentified. The germline gives CDR1 LGHNA, CDR2 YSLEER. V shed 0 bases and J shed 9 bases, with 18 bases lying between them. CDR3 length equals 16 residues. TCRdb recomputed calls from the 5' RACE reads with MiXCR, one row per CDR3 protein. The sample contains some 310,000 distinct CDR3 sequences, 20% to 25% of which appear only once. This specimen belongs to a study of T-cell memory formation after mild COVID-19. Findings and limits, study-wide: A second wave expanding day 15 to 37 was CD4+-biased; contracting clones were balanced.

The sequenced sample was PBMCs or a T cell subset sorted from them (not recorded which). This sequence was found in a man aged 18 to 30 who had mild COVID-19 (a few samples of this study predate the infection). Cell type and time point are not known. This rearrangement joins TRBV4-3 to TRBJ1-5; D may be TRBD1 (5 bases). In DNA form, the CDR3 reads TGCGCCAGCAGCCAAGATTACCGGGGCGATCAGCGGCCCCAGCATTTT. This translates into CASSQDYRGDQRPQHF.